Presented here are 3 T cell receptor beta chains from one specimen sequenced in a study of blood T cell repertoires in COVID-19. Assay used: immunoSEQ multiplex PCR; TCRdb lists only in-frame clones, some missing. The profile shows around 180,000 clones, about 80% of them singletons. Material for sequencing was peripheral blood. The receptors shown here come from a human donor in a cohort sampled during active COVID-19.

This rearrangement joins TRBV6-5 to TRBJ1-1, with 7 bases that match TRBD1. The CDR3 is 14 residues long. Germline V gives CDR1 MNHEY, CDR2 SVGAGI. J lost 6 bases, V lost 5 bases, and 9 bases had no gene match. DNA of the CDR3: TGTGCCAGCAGTACCGACAGGGTGGTCGCTGAAGCTTTCTTT. Its protein product is CASSTDRVVAEAFF.

V gene TRBV9 combines with J gene TRBJ1-4, with D perhaps matching TRBD1 (6 bases). Looked up from germline, CDR1 is SGDLS and CDR2 is YYNGEE. The CDR3 totals 15 residues. Trimming removed 3 bases from V and 4 bases from J, with 13 bases in between. For the CDR3, the DNA is TGTGCCAGCAGCGCCCTGACAGGTTATAATGAAAAACTGTTTTTT. Its translation is CASSALTGYNEKLFF.

J is TRBJ2-1 and V is TRBV9; D is undetermined. The CDR3 is 14 residues long. Looked up from germline, CDR1 is SGDLS and CDR2 is YYNGEE. V lost 0 bases and J lost 2, with 6 bases in between. CDR3 DNA: TGTGCCAGCAGCGTAGCGGGTCCCTACAATGAGCAGTTCTTC. This codes for CASSVAGPYNEQFF.